This T cell receptor beta chain was recorded in a study of T cell responses to AZD1222 COVID-19 vaccine. Overall study context: Second-dose schedules of about 4 or about 12 weeks were combined.

Libraries were prepared by immunoSEQ multiplex PCR; TCRdb keeps only in-frame clonotypes and omits some of them. The data show about 130,000 clones, approximately 90% seen once. Of note for this clone: Its antigen is currently unknown.

General study findings and limits: There were repertoire samples only from the period after the peak T cell response. Baseline serology detected seropositivity in only six AZD1222 recipients. The span of vaccine-associated CD4 TCRs extended across spike, with dominance at 160-218 and 743-854.

Germline trimming cut 3 bases from V and 7 bases from J; bases unmatched to any gene: 10. The germline V gene has CDR1 MNHEY and CDR2 SMNVEV (reference sequence). This CDR3 has 15 residues. The source of this sequence is an adult in good health. Source: peripheral blood, taken on day 0 of AZD1222 vaccination. The V call is TRBV27, the J call TRBJ2-7; 9 bases are a match to TRBD2. This CDR3 is CASSFSSGVAGEQYF. DNA for the CDR3: TGTGCCAGCAGTTTCTCTAGCGGGGTAGCGGGGGAGCAGTACTTC.